The entry that follows covers one T cell receptor beta chain sequence. This specimen belongs to a study of cytomegalovirus exposure and HLA in healthy donors. This PCR relied on a set of 60 Vbeta primers and 13 Jbeta primers. Assay used: immunoSEQ multiplex PCR; TCRdb lists only in-frame clones, some missing. This repertoire includes 150,000 to 200,000 clones. Trimming cost V 1 base and J 1 base, with 15 bases left between them. CDR3 length: 17 residues. Germline V CDR1 and CDR2: LGHNA, YSLEER. Sequencing was done on a sample of PBMCs. This TCR derives from a woman aged 55-75 years in good health and CMV-seronegative. The rearrangement uses TRBV4-3 and TRBJ2-3; a weak D match, TRBD1 (5 bases). The CDR3 DNA reads TGCGCCAGCAGCCAAGGTCCTCAGGGTTCTGGCACAGATACGCAGTATTTT. Encoded protein: CASSQGPQGSGTDTQYF.